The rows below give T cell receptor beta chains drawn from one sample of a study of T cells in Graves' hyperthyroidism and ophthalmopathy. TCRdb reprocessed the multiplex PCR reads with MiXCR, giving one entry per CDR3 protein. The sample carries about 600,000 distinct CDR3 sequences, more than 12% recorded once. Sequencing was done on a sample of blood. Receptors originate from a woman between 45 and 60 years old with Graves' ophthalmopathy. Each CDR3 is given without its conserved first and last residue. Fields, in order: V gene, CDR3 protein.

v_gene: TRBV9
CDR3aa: ASSASYAETQY

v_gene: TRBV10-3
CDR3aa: AISGTSGTSDTQY

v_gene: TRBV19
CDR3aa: ASSRGTGPSYEQY

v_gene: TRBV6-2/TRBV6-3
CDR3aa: ASSKHDSTKNIQY

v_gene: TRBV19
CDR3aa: ASSIEGLTGELF

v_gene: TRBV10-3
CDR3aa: AISDPLTEAF

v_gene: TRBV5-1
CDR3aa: ASSLEGRMNTEAF

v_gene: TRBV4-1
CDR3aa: ASSQDPAGTTEAF

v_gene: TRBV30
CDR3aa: AWSVEDTYSNQPQH

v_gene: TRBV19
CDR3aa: ASSWGTGTYNEQF

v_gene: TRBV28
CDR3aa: ASSFFLAGGSDTQY

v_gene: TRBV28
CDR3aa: ASSWRQGQVQETQY

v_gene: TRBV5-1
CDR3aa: AIGRDFHEQY

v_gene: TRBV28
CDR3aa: ASSTSTDRVDTEAF

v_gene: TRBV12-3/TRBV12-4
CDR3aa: ASSPNRLNSPLH

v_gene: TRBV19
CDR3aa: ASSIGGSSDTQY

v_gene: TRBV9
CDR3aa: ASSVEGTGVYEQY

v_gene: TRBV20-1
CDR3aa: SAKDRMGRDEQF

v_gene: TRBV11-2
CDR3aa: ASSHLDGTNYGYT

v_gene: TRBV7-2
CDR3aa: ASSMVNTGELF

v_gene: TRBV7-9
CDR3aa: ASSSQRERAYEQY

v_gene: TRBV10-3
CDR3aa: AISESVRGTRDHEQY

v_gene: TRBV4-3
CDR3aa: ASSQDTGEAYNEQF